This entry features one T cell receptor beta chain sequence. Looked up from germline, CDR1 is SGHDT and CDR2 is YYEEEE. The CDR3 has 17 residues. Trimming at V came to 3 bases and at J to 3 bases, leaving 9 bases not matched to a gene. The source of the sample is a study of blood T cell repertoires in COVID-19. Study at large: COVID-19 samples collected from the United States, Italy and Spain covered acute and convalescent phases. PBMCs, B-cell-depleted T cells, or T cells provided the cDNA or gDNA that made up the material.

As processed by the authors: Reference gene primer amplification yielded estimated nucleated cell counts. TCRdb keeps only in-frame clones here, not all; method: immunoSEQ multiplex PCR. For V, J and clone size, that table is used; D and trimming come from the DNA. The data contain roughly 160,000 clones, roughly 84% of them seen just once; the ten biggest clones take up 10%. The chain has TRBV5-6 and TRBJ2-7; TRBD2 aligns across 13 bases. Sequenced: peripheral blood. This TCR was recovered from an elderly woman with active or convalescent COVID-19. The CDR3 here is CASSSRTSGRVRYEQYF. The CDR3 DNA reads TGTGCCAGCAGCTCGCGGACTAGCGGGAGAGTTCGCTACGAGCAGTACTTC.